This is a list of T cell receptor beta chains from one sample in a study of T cells in pancreatic ductal adenocarcinoma. The protocol was immunoSEQ multiplex PCR, while the TCRdb copy is restricted to in-frame clones and leaves out a portion. The profile shows 100,000 or so clones, roughly 96% of them singletons. The sample taken for sequencing was PBMCs. Every receptor here comes from a human donor with pancreatic ductal adenocarcinoma. Both conserved end residues are part of each CDR3.

V	J	CDR3
TRBV28	TRBJ1-1	CASSLYTNTEAFF
TRBV28	TRBJ2-7	CASSGDRGPDF
TRBV10-2	TRBJ2-7	CASNLALAPTYEQYF
TRBV18	TRBJ2-7	CASSPPDTSYEQYF
TRBV27	TRBJ2-7	CASSLLVGAYEQYF
TRBV10-3	TRBJ2-7	CAISDLAGGGVYEQYF
TRBV7-9	TRBJ1-1	CASSRTGAMNTEAFF
TRBV5-1	TRBJ2-7	CASSLSLNERYF
TRBV10-2	TRBJ2-3	CASSEATGDTQYF
TRBV30	TRBJ2-1	CAWSAGTPKQFF
TRBV5-1	TRBJ1-1	CASSGGTGNTEAFF
TRBV5-1	TRBJ2-7	CASSLATGAYEQYF
TRBV21-1	TRBJ2-1	CASSIPNRLAGGPYNEQFF
TRBV4-2	TRBJ2-1	CASSSSAGELNEQFF
TRBV2	TRBJ2-3	CASSPDRASTDTQYF
TRBV5-1	TRBJ2-2	CASSPRGYTGELFF
TRBV5-1	TRBJ2-1	CASKVGQYNEQFF
TRBV18	TRBJ1-1	CASSLNRGRSTEAFF
TRBV19	TRBJ1-2	CASSRKDRLYGYTF
TRBV5-1	TRBJ2-3	CASSLDSSTDTQYF
TRBV30	TRBJ2-7	CAWSVRQALSYEQYF
TRBV2	TRBJ2-5	CASSGQIQETQYF
TRBV7-9	TRBJ2-2	CASSITNTGELFF
TRBV5-8	TRBJ1-5	CASSYRRVDQPQHF
TRBV2	TRBJ2-7	CASSFGQGHEQYF
TRBV28	TRBJ2-7	CASSLSRIRTSGRSSYEQYF
TRBV18	TRBJ2-5	CASSATGGTETQYF
TRBV19	TRBJ1-5	CASSRRDRGIYQPQHF
TRBV19	TRBJ2-1	CASSRWGLAGNNEQFF
TRBV6-1	TRBJ2-7	CASSDGAGAQEQYF
TRBV7-2	TRBJ2-1	CASSLSVRPSWNEQFF
TRBV6-6	TRBJ2-2	CASSGQNTGELFF
TRBV6-1	TRBJ1-1	CACTSGQGSNTEAFF
TRBV7-7	TRBJ2-5	CASSQSGETQYF
TRBV6-1	TRBJ2-3	CASSEQIAGGPGTDTQYF
TRBV4-2	TRBJ2-7	CASSQGGSSYEQYF
TRBV27	TRBJ2-7	CASSSPDRYYEQYF
TRBV7-2	TRBJ2-3	CASSSDRSTDTQYF
TRBV7-9	TRBJ2-3	CASSPEADTQYF
TRBV27	TRBJ1-4	CASSSDRGPNEKLFF
TRBV30	TRBJ2-1	CAWGLHNRDFSYNEQFF
TRBV16	TRBJ2-3	CASSHGQGGSTDTQYF
TRBV15	TRBJ2-1	CATSSRLAGYNEQFF
TRBV7-9	TRBJ1-3	CASSLGTGASSGNTIYF
TRBV4-2	TRBJ2-2	CASRPRLAGSNTGELFF
TRBV19	TRBJ2-7	CASSATSAGGEQYF
TRBV5-1	TRBJ2-2	CASSLTTTGELFF
TRBV10-3	TRBJ2-7	CAIGSGQGPYEQYF
TRBV29-1	TRBJ2-1	CSVEGRSSEFF
TRBV6-5	TRBJ2-5	CASSYSYRQGGETQYF
TRBV10-3	TRBJ2-2	CAIGQSQGVNTGELFF
TRBV28	TRBJ2-7	CASSSQSYEQYF
TRBV18	TRBJ1-4	CASSLGTATNEKLFF
TRBV6-6	TRBJ2-3	CASRRADTQYF
TRBV5-1	TRBJ1-5	CASSLTGQPQHF
TRBV27	TRBJ2-3	CASSLPSGRMVSTSTDTQYF
TRBV11-2	TRBJ2-7	CASETGGPGPYEQYF
TRBV18	TRBJ1-5	CASSSQGADQPQHF